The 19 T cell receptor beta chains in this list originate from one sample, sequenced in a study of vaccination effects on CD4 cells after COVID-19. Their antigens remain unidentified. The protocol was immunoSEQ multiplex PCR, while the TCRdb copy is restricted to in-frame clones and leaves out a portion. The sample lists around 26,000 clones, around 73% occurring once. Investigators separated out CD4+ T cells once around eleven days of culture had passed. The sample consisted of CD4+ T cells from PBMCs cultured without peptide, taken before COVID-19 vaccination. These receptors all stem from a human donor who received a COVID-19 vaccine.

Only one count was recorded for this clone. The CDR3 bases are TGTGCCAGCAGCCAAGAAGCAAGGGGCCAAGAGACCCAGTACTTC. Translating gives CASSQEARGQETQYF. The chain joins TRBV3-1 (or the pseudogene TRBV3-2) to TRBJ2-5; weak D call: TRBD1 (5 bases). The germline V gene has CDR1 LGHDT and CDR2 YNNKEL (reference sequence). V lost 0 bases, J lost 1 base, and 9 bases lay in between. CDR3 size: 15 residues.

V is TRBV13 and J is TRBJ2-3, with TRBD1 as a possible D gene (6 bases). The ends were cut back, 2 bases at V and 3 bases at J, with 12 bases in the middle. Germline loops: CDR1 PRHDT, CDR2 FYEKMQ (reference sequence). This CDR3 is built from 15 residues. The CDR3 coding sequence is TGTGCCAGCAGCTTAAGGGGGTTCAAGACAGATACGCAGTATTTT. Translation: CASSLRGFKTDTQYF. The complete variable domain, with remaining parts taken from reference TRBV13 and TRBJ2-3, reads AAGVIQSPRHLIKEKRETATLKCYPIPRHDTVYWYQQGPGQDPQFLISFYEKMQSDKGSIPDRFSAQQFSDYHSELNMSSLELGDSALYFCASSLRGFKTDTQYFGPGTRLTVL.

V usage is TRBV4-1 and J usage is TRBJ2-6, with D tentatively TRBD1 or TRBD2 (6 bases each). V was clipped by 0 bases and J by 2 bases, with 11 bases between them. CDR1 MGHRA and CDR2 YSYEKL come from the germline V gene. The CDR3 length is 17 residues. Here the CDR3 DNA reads TGCGCCAGCAGCCAAGATAGGGGGGCTACTGGGGCCAACGTCCTGACTTTC. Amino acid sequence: CASSQDRGATGANVLTF.

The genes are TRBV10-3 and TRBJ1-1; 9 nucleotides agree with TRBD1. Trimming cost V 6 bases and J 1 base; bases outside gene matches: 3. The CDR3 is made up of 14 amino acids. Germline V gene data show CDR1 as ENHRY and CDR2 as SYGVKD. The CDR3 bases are TGTGCCATCAGGGACAGGGGAGGGAACACTGAAGCTTTCTTT. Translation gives CAIRDRGGNTEAFF.

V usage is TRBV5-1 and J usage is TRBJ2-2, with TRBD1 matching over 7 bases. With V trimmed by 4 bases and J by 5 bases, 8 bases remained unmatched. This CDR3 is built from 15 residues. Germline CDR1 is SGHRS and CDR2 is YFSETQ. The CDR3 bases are TGCGCCAGCAGCCCTCGGACAGGCCTGACCGGGGAGCTGTTTTTT. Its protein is CASSPRTGLTGELFF.

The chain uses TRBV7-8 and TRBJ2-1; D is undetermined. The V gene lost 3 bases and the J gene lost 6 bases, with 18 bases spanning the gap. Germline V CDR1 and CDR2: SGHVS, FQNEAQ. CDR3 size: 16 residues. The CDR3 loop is CASSFQYRVKRNEQFF. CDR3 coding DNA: TGTGCCAGCAGCTTCCAGTACAGAGTTAAGCGCAATGAGCAGTTCTTC.

CDR3: CASSYLQGNIQYF. CDR3 nucleotides: TGTGCCAGCAGTTACTTACAGGGGAACATTCAGTACTTC. The V and J genes are TRBV6-5 and TRBJ2-4; TRBD1 aligns across 7 bases. CDR3 length equals 13 residues. Germline CDR1 is MNHEY and CDR2 is SVGAGI. Losses at the gene ends were 1 base for V and 7 bases for J; bases not matched to a gene: 1.

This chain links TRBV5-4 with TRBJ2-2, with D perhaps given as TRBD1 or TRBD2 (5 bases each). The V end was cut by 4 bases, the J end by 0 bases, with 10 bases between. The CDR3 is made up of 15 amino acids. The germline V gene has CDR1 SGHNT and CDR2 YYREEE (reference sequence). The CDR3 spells CASSAQGANTGELFF. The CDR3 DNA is TGTGCCAGCAGCGCCCAGGGAGCGAACACCGGGGAGCTGTTTTTT.

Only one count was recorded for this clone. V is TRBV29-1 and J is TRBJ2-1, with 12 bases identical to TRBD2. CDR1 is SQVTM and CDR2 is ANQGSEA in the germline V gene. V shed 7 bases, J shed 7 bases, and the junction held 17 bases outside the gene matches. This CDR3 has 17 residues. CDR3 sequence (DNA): TGCAGCGCCCGAAACCGACTAGCGGGAGTGGGGTTTAATGAGCAGTTCTTC. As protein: CSARNRLAGVGFNEQFF.

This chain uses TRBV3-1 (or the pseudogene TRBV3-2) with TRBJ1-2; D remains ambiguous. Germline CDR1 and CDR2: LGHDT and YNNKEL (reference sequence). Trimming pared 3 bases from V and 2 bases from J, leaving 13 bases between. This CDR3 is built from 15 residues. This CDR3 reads CASSQSRGRNYGYTF. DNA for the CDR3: TGTGCCAGCAGCCAGTCGAGAGGACGGAACTATGGCTACACCTTC.

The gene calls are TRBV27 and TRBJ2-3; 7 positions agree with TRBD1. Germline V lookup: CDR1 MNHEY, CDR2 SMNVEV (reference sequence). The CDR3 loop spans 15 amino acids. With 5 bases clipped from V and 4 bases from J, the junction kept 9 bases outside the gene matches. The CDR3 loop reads CASSIRTGGADTQYF. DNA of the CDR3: TGTGCCAGCAGTATTAGGACAGGTGGGGCAGATACGCAGTATTTT.

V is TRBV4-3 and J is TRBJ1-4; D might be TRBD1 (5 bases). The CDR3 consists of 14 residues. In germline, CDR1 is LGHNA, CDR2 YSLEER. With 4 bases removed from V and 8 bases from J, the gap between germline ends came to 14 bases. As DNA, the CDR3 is TGCGCCAGCAGCCTTGGGGCACGTCGGGAAAAACTGTTTTTT. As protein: CASSLGARREKLFF.

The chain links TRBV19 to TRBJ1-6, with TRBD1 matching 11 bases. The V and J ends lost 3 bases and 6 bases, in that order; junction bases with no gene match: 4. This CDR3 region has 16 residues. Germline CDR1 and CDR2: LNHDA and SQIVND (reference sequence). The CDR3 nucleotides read TGTGCCAGTAGTATCGGGACAGGGGGTTTTAATTCACCCCTCCACTTT. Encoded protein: CASSIGTGGFNSPLHF. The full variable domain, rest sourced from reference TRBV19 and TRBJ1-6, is DGGITQSPKYLFRKEGQNVTLSCEQNLNHDAMYWYRQDPGQGLRLIYYSQIVNDFQKGDIAEGYSVSREKKESFPLTVTSAQKNPTAFYLCASSIGTGGFNSPLHFGNGTRLTVT.

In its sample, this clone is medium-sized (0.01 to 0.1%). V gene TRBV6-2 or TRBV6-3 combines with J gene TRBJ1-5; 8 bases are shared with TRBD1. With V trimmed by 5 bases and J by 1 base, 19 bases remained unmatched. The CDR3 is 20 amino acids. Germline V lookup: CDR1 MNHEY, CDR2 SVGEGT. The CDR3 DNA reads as TGTGCCAGCAGTCATGGACGTCCTCGGGACAGGAGCGGGAGCAATCAGCCCCAGCATTTT. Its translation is CASSHGRPRDRSGSNQPQHF.

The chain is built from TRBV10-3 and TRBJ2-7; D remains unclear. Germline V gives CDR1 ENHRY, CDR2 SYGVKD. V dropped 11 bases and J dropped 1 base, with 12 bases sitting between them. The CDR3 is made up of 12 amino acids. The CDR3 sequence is CAVQPNSYEQYF. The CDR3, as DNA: TGTGCCGTCCAACCAAATTCCTACGAGCAGTACTTC.

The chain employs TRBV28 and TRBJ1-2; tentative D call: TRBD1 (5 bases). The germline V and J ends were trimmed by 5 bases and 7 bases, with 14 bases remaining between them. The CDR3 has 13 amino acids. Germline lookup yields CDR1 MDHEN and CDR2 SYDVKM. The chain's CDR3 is CASSPPPTAGYTF. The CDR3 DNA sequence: TGTGCCAGCAGTCCCCCCCCGACAGCTGGCTACACCTTC.

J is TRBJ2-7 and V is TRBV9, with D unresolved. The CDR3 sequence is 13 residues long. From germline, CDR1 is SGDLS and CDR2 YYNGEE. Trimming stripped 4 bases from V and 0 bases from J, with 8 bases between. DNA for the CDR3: TGTGCCAGCAGCCCCCTGGGCTCCTACGAGCAGTACTTC. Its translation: CASSPLGSYEQYF.

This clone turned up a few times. CDR3 in amino acids: CASSEALQGKLFF. Here the CDR3 DNA reads TGTGCCAGCAGTGAAGCGCTGCAGGGAAAACTGTTTTTT. The rearrangement joins TRBV2 to TRBJ1-4, with D possibly matching TRBD1 (5 bases). The CDR3 extends over 13 amino acids. Trimming removed 0 bases at V and 10 bases at J, with 9 bases between. CDR1 and CDR2 from the germline V gene are SNHLY and FYNNEI.

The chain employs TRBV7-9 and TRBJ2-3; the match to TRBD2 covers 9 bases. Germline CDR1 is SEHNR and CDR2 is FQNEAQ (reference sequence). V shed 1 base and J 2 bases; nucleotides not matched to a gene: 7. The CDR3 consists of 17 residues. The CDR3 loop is CASSLEPSGINTDTQYF. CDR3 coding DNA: TGTGCCAGCAGCTTAGAACCTAGCGGGATTAACACAGATACGCAGTATTTT. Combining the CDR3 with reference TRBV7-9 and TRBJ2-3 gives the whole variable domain DTGVSQNPRHKITKRGQNVTFRCDPISEHNRLYWYRQTLGQGPEFLTYFQNEAQLEKSRLLSDRFSAERPKGSFSTLEIQRTEQGDSAMYLCASSLEPSGINTDTQYFGPGTRLTVL.